The clone carrying this TCR beta chain has a single count. The CDR3 covers 14 residues. Trimming stripped 0 bases from V and 9 bases from J, with 14 bases between. CDR1 and CDR2 (germline): LGHDT, YNNKEL (reference sequence). Method: immunoSEQ multiplex PCR; TCRdb's copy keeps in-frame clones and lacks some. The sample has more than 35,000 clones, over 75% seen once. This entry comes from a study of blood T cell repertoires in COVID-19. The receptor was derived from a human donor in a cohort sampled during active COVID-19. The sample was peripheral blood. The chain couples TRBV3-1 (or the pseudogene TRBV3-2) to TRBJ1-1; weak D call: TRBD1 (5 bases). The CDR3 DNA follows: TGTGCCAGCAGCCAAGATCGCCAGGGAAGTAAAGCTTTCTTT. This translates into CASSQDRQGSKAFF.